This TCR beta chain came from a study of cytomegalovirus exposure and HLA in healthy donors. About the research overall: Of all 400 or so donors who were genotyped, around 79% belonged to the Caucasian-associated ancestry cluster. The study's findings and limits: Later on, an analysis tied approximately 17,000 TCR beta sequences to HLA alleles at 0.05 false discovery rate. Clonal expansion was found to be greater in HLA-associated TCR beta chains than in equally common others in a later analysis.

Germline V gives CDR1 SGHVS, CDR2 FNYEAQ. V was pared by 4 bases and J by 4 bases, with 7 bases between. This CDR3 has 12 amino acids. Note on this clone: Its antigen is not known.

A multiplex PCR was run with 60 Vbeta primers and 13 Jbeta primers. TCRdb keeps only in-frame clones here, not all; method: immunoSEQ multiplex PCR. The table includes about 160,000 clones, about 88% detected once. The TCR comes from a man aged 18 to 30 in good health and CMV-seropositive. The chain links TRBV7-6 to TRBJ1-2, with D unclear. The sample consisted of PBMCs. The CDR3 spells CASSSGIYGYTF. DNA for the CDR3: TGTGCCAGCAGCTCGGGAATCTATGGCTACACCTTC.